The present T cell receptor (beta chain) was sequenced within a study of blood T cell repertoires in COVID-19. Whole-study context: Both acute and convalescent COVID-19 samples were obtained from the United States, Italy and Spain. T cells, B-cell-depleted T cells, or PBMCs provided the cDNA or gDNA that served as material.

In the original analysis: Estimation of nucleated cell counts was performed using reference gene primer amplification. Produced via immunoSEQ multiplex PCR; TCRdb's table is partial and in-frame only. V and J calls and clone size are those listed in that table; D and trimming were worked out from the DNA. This sample has 210,000 or so clones; under 90% occur once, and the top ten carry roughly 4.2%. V gave up 4 bases and J gave up 5 bases, with 12 bases separating them. The CDR3 length is 13 residues. Per the germline V gene, CDR1 is SGDLS and CDR2 is YYNGEE. The gene calls are TRBV9 and TRBJ1-1, with D perhaps matching TRBD1 (6 bases). This receptor was taken from a man in his fifties with acute or convalescent COVID-19. What was sequenced was peripheral blood. CDR3 loop: CASSLTGQTEAFF. The CDR3 bases are TGTGCCAGCAGCCTTACCGGACAGACTGAAGCTTTCTTT.